These T cell receptor beta chains were read from a single sample in a study of metastatic and nonmetastatic thyroid tumors. TCRdb redid the clone calls on the PCR reads using MiXCR. The sample has about 43,000 clones, approximately 10% seen once; the top ten hold under 30%. The sequencing sample was made of blood. Receptors were obtained from a female donor with papillary thyroid cancer or a benign thyroid nodule (not recorded which). Some clones in this sample may be carry-over from other donors' samples. Both conserved end residues are part of each CDR3. Fields, in order: clone size, V gene, J gene, D gene, CDR3 protein, CDR3 DNA. D genes are given only for firm matches. Part of the rows lack a size; the others show once, few, many or a class for expanded clones.

many,TRBV6-1,TRBJ2-1,TRBD2,CASRRTSGDYNEQFF,TGTGCCAGCAGACGGACTAGCGGAGACTACAATGAGCAGTTCTTC
many,TRBV19,TRBJ2-7,-,CASSQTGGYSYEQYF,TGTGCCAGTAGCCAGACAGGCGGTTACTCCTACGAGCAGTACTTC
many,TRBV30,TRBJ1-4,TRBD1,CAWSTSGGGRLFF,TGTGCCTGGAGTACCTCAGGGGGGGGTCGGCTGTTTTTT
-,TRBV7-8,TRBJ2-2,-,CASIPRQASNTGELFF,TGTGCCAGCATCCCCCGACAGGCTTCCAACACCGGGGAGCTGTTTTTT
many,TRBV2,TRBJ2-3,-,CASNSAHHGDTQYF,TGTGCCAGCAACAGCGCCCATCACGGAGATACGCAGTATTTT
many,TRBV28,TRBJ2-5,TRBD2,CASSDGTSGLKTQYF,TGTGCCAGCAGTGATGGGACTAGCGGGTTGAAGACCCAGTACTTC
many,TRBV30,TRBJ1-3,-,CAWSFRRGGPAGSTIYF,TGTGCCTGGAGTTTCCGACGGGGGGGACCAGCTGGAAGCACCATATATTTT
-,TRBV5-1,TRBJ2-3,TRBD2,CASSATSGRVDTQYF,TGCGCCAGCAGCGCAACTAGCGGGAGGGTTGACACGCAGTATTTT
few,TRBV5-1,TRBJ2-7,TRBD2,CSSSSRDSGSFYEQYF,TGCTCCAGCAGCTCCAGAGACAGCGGGAGCTTCTACGAGCAGTACTTC
many,TRBV27,TRBJ1-4,-,CASSSSPPTTNEKLFF,TGTGCCAGCAGTTCCTCCCCCCCGACAACTAATGAAAAACTGTTTTTT
many,TRBV7-3,TRBJ2-3,-,CASSLRSSTDTQYF,TGTGCCAGCAGCTTAAGGTCCAGCACAGATACGCAGTATTTT
many,TRBV20-1,TRBJ2-3,-,CSARARVRDTQYF,TGCAGTGCTAGAGCCAGGGTACGGGATACGCAGTATTTT
many,TRBV12-3/TRBV12-4,TRBJ2-1,-,CASSPRGSDNEQFF,TGTGCCAGCAGTCCGAGAGGGTCGGACAATGAGCAGTTCTTC
many,TRBV15,TRBJ2-5,TRBD2,CATSRDGLAGEEETQYF,TGTGCCACCAGCAGAGATGGGCTAGCGGGAGAAGAAGAGACCCAGTACTTC
-,TRBV7-7,TRBJ2-3,-,CASSSGTSGTDTQYF,TGTGCTAGCAGCTCCGGGACCAGCGGAACAGATACGCAGTATTTT
many,TRBV7-9,TRBJ2-3,-,CASTGGPDTQYF,TGTGCCAGCACCGGGGGACCAGATACGCAGTATTTT
many,TRBV3-1,TRBJ1-3,-,CASSLNTQPGNTIYF,TGTGCCAGCAGCCTGAATACGCAACCCGGAAACACCATATATTTT
many,TRBV6-5,TRBJ1-2,-,CASSYFSGGYGYTF,TGTGCCAGCAGTTACTTCAGCGGGGGCTATGGCTACACCTTC
-,TRBV7-9,TRBJ2-5,-,CASSLLQLQETQYF,TGTGCCAGCAGCTTATTACAGTTACAAGAGACCCAGTACTTC
many,TRBV5-1,TRBJ2-5,-,CASSIIPQETQYF,TGCGCCAGCAGCATAATCCCTCAAGAGACCCAGTACTTC
many,TRBV11-1,TRBJ2-3,-,CASSLGIWASSTWDTQYF,TGTGCCAGCAGCTTAGGTATTTGGGCTAGCTCGACATGGGATACGCAGTATTTT
many,TRBV10-3,TRBJ2-2,-,CAISSDISNTGELFF,TGTGCCATCAGTAGTGACATTTCGAACACCGGGGAGCTGTTTTTT
-,TRBV5-1,TRBJ2-3,-,CASSLARGSGSDTKYF,TGCGCTAGCAGCTTGGCTAGAGGGAGTGGGTCAGATACGAAGTATTTT
many,TRBV11-2,TRBJ2-7,TRBD2,CASSRSYPSGSAEQYF,TGTGCCAGCAGCCGCAGCTACCCTAGCGGGAGTGCCGAGCAGTACTTC
-,TRBV7-3,TRBJ2-7,TRBD1,CASSHGQGYEQYF,TGTGCCAGCAGCCATGGACAGGGTTACGAGCAGTACTTC
many,TRBV4-1,TRBJ2-7,-,CASSHRVDEQYF,TGCGCCAGCAGCCACAGGGTCGATGAGCAGTACTTC
many,TRBV28,TRBJ1-4,-,CASSATGPNEKLFF,TGTGCCAGCAGTGCGACCGGACCTAATGAAAAACTGTTTTTT
many,TRBV5-6,TRBJ2-1,-,CASSLAGLLGYHEQFF,TGTGCCAGCAGCTTGGCCGGACTCCTGGGTTACCATGAGCAGTTCTTC
many,TRBV15,TRBJ1-6,-,CATSIIRENSPLHF,TGTGCCACCAGCATTATACGGGAAAATTCACCCCTCCACTTT
few,TRBV6-1,TRBJ1-2,TRBD1,CASSYGGAGGIYCYTF,TGTGCCAGCAGCTATGGTGGGGCAGGGGGTATATATTGCTACACCTTC
many,TRBV10-1,TRBJ1-5,-,CASSESGDQPQHF,TGCGCCAGCAGTGAGTCAGGAGATCAGCCCCAGCATTTT
many,TRBV11-2,TRBJ1-2,-,CASSNIRLGSGYTF,TGTGCCAGCAGCAACATACGGCTAGGGTCTGGCTACACCTTC
many,TRBV27,TRBJ2-5,-,CARRRRFLETQYF,TGTGCCAGGAGGAGACGGTTTCTGGAGACCCAGTACTTC
many,TRBV2,TRBJ2-1,TRBD2,CASRGEGNYNEQFF,TGTGCCAGCAGGGGGGAGGGGAACTACAATGAGCAGTTCTTC
many,TRBV20-1,TRBJ1-4,-,CSAKLGGNEKLFF,TGCAGTGCTAAACTAGGAGGAAATGAAAAACTGTTTTTT
many,TRBV6-1,TRBJ1-4,-,CASEAGGTNEKLFF,TGTGCCAGTGAGGCGGGAGGGACTAATGAAAAACTGTTTTTT
many,TRBV18,TRBJ1-1,-,CASSPAGGANTEAFF,TGTGCCAGCTCACCAGCGGGGGGGGCTAACACTGAAGCTTTCTTT
many,TRBV7-9,TRBJ2-3,-,CASSLGGLITDTQYF,TGTGCCAGCAGCTTAGGGGGATTGATCACAGATACGCAGTATTTT
-,TRBV3-1,TRBJ1-6,-,CASSQDPHPSSPLHF,TGTGCCAGCAGCCAAGATCCCCACCCCAGCTCACCCCTCCACTTT
many,TRBV5-4,TRBJ2-1,-,CASSRRDKTVNEQFF,TGTGCCAGCAGCCGTCGGGACAAGACGGTCAATGAGCAGTTCTTC
many,TRBV6-1,TRBJ1-5,-,CASRGQAPSNQPQHF,TGTGCCAGCAGGGGACAAGCTCCTAGCAATCAGCCCCAGCATTTT
many,TRBV2,TRBJ2-4,TRBD2,CASRVGLAGGAKNIQYF,TGTGCCAGCAGGGTAGGACTAGCGGGAGGGGCCAAAAACATTCAGTACTTC
-,TRBV6-1,TRBJ2-7,-,CASRPYGTGRAEQYF,TGTGCCAGCAGACCATACGGGACGGGACGGGCCGAGCAGTACTTC
many,TRBV19,TRBJ1-5,TRBD1,CASVMTGVGQPQHF,TGTGCCAGTGTGATGACAGGGGTAGGTCAGCCCCAGCATTTT
many,TRBV28,TRBJ1-2,-,CASLARAGLLGGYTF,TGTGCCAGCCTTGCCCGGGCAGGTCTTTTAGGCGGCTACACCTTC
few,TRBV6-2/TRBV6-3,TRBJ2-1,TRBD2,CASILITGTIGFYNEQFF,TGTGCCAGCATTTTAATTACCGGGACTATCGGGTTCTACAATGAGCAGTTCTTC
many,TRBV28,TRBJ1-5,-,CASSIRQLRARQPQHF,TGTGCCAGCAGTATTCGACAGCTGAGGGCAAGACAGCCCCAGCATTTT
many,TRBV6-5,TRBJ1-4,-,CASSYGGTNEKLFF,TGTGCCAGCAGTTACGGGGGTACTAATGAAAAACTGTTTTTT
many,TRBV20-1,TRBJ1-5,-,CSAIGTAAQPQHF,TGCAGTGCAATCGGGACGGCGGCGCAGCCCCAGCATTTT
-,TRBV7-9,TRBJ1-1,-,CAGSLGAASEAFF,TGTGCCGGCAGCTTAGGAGCCGCCTCTGAAGCTTTCTTT